This is a list of T cell receptor beta chains from one sample in a study of T cell changes during pregnancy in multiple sclerosis. The data were produced by immunoSEQ multiplex PCR, yet TCRdb's version contains in-frame clones alone and is incomplete. The sample shows around 71,000 clones, roughly nine tenths of them seen only once. The specimen was peripheral blood, collected after pregnancy. These receptors came from a female donor with multiple sclerosis, enrolled in a pregnancy study. Both conserved end residues are part of each CDR3. The D gene is left open where the match is weak. Clone sizes are given selectively: once, few, many, or a class where the clone is expanded.

TRBJ2-1	NA	once	TRBV5-1	CASSLDSKRGEQFF	TGCGCCAGCAGCTTGGACTCCAAAAGGGGTGAGCAGTTCTTC
TRBJ2-7	NA	NA	TRBV2	CASSEHGSYEQYF	TGTGCCAGCAGTGAACACGGCTCCTACGAGCAGTACTTC
TRBJ2-7	TRBD1	NA	TRBV27	CASIPAGGLGKQYF	TGTGCCAGCATTCCGGCAGGGGGCCTAGGCAAGCAGTACTTC
TRBJ1-1	NA	once	TRBV12-5	CASGPSYRVDGFPTEAFF	TGTGCTAGTGGCCCCTCGTACAGGGTAGATGGTTTTCCAACTGAAGCTTTCTTT
TRBJ1-3	NA	NA	TRBV9	CASSSQGRNTIYF	TGTGCCAGCAGCTCACAGGGTCGAAACACCATATATTTT
TRBJ2-1	TRBD2	NA	TRBV4-1	CASSQVTSGIYEQFF	TGCGCCAGCAGCCAAGTTACTAGCGGGATCTATGAGCAGTTCTTC
TRBJ2-7	NA	NA	TRBV20-1	CSAKLDYEQYF	TGCAGTGCTAAACTAGACTACGAGCAGTACTTC
TRBJ2-7	TRBD1	once	TRBV11-2	CATSLTGYSYEQYF	TGTGCCACCAGCCTGACAGGGTACTCCTACGAGCAGTACTTC
TRBJ1-2	TRBD1	once	TRBV6-6	CASSYTPKTGSGYTF	TGTGCCAGCAGTTATACACCTAAGACAGGGAGCGGCTACACCTTC
TRBJ1-2	NA	NA	TRBV5-1	CASSLLLLAYGYTF	TGCGCCAGCAGCTTGTTGTTGCTAGCCTATGGCTACACCTTC
TRBJ1-1	NA	few	TRBV2	CASSMGGGRTNTEAFF	TGTGCCAGCAGCATGGGTGGGGGCAGGACGAACACTGAAGCTTTCTTT
TRBJ1-4	NA	NA	TRBV27	CASSLFTGHEKLFF	TGTGCCAGCAGTTTGTTCACAGGGCATGAAAAACTGTTTTTT
TRBJ2-7	NA	NA	TRBV7-2	CASSPLALPYEQYF	TGTGCCAGCAGCCCACTAGCTTTACCCTACGAGCAGTACTTC
TRBJ2-2	TRBD2	NA	TRBV5-1	CASSRTSEAGELFF	TGCGCCAGCAGTCGGACTAGCGAAGCCGGGGAGCTGTTTTTT
TRBJ2-1	NA	NA	TRBV7-5	CARSLTSGSSYNEQFF	TGTGCCAGAAGCTTGACTAGCGGGAGCTCCTACAATGAGCAGTTCTTC
TRBJ2-1	TRBD2	NA	TRBV7-7	CASSRTSGRASSYNEQFF	TGTGCCAGCAGCCGGACTAGCGGGAGGGCTAGCTCCTACAATGAGCAGTTCTTC
TRBJ2-7	NA	NA	TRBV2	CASSYTYEQYF	TGTGCCAGCAGTTACACGTACGAGCAGTACTTC
TRBJ2-6	NA	NA	TRBV13	CASASGWPPSGANVLTF	TGTGCCAGTGCCTCAGGGTGGCCGCCGTCTGGGGCCAACGTCCTGACTTTC
TRBJ2-1	NA	NA	TRBV5-6	CASSLRAEQFF	TGTGCCAGCAGCCTGCGGGCTGAGCAGTTCTTC
TRBJ2-7	NA	once	TRBV6-1	CASFPGLGYEQYF	TGTGCCAGTTTTCCAGGATTGGGCTACGAGCAGTACTTC
TRBJ2-3	NA	NA	TRBV2	CASSEDTFFGSTDTQYF	TGTGCCAGCAGTGAAGACACCTTCTTCGGGAGTACAGATACGCAGTATTTT
TRBJ1-1	NA	few	TRBV10-1	CASSVQGNTEAFF	TGCGCCAGCAGTGTACAGGGGAACACTGAAGCTTTCTTT
TRBJ2-7	TRBD2	NA	TRBV7-2	CASSRGLAGVWGEQYF	TGTGCCAGCAGCAGGGGACTAGCGGGAGTATGGGGCGAGCAGTACTTC
TRBJ1-4	NA	once	TRBV7-9	CASSLGSGDTEKLFF	TGTGCCAGCAGCTTAGGATCAGGGGATACGGAAAAACTGTTTTTT
TRBJ2-1	TRBD1	NA	TRBV7-9	CASTSGTGDNEQFF	TGTGCCAGCACTTCCGGGACAGGGGACAATGAGCAGTTCTTC
TRBJ2-7	TRBD2	NA	TRBV30	CAWASTSGRNQYF	TGTGCCTGGGCATCGACTAGCGGGAGGAACCAGTACTTC
TRBJ2-1	NA	NA	TRBV6-4	CASSWTEYNEQFF	TGTGCCAGCAGCTGGACAGAGTACAATGAGCAGTTCTTC
TRBJ2-5	TRBD1	NA	TRBV18	CASSPQGARETQYF	TGTGCCAGCTCACCACAGGGGGCAAGGGAGACCCAGTACTTC
TRBJ2-2	NA	NA	TRBV5-1	CASSLGDRGTGELFF	TGCGCCAGCAGCTTGGGAGACAGAGGCACCGGGGAGCTGTTTTTT
TRBJ2-1	TRBD1	NA	TRBV30	CAWSLFPGTGGEEQFF	TGTGCCTGGAGTTTATTCCCCGGGACAGGGGGAGAGGAGCAGTTCTTC
TRBJ1-1	TRBD1	once	TRBV29-1	CSVDPWDRGSNTEAFF	TGCAGCGTTGACCCCTGGGACAGGGGCTCGAACACTGAAGCTTTCTTT
TRBJ2-1	NA	NA	TRBV23-1	CASSQPDARGADEQFF	TGCGCCAGCAGTCAGCCCGACGCCAGGGGGGCCGATGAGCAGTTCTTC
TRBJ1-1	NA	NA	TRBV11-3	CASSLDNSMYGEAFF	TGTGCCAGCAGCTTAGATAACAGCATGTATGGGGAAGCTTTCTTT
TRBJ1-1	TRBD1	NA	TRBV7-2	CASSKTSDRGTEAFF	TGTGCCAGCAGCAAAACCTCAGACAGGGGAACTGAAGCTTTCTTT
TRBJ2-6	NA	NA	TRBV6-1	CASSEGQSGANVLTF	TGTGCCAGCAGTGAAGGACAGTCTGGGGCCAACGTCCTGACTTTC
TRBJ1-5	TRBD1	NA	TRBV27	CASRPTQGAFWQPQHF	TGTGCCAGCAGGCCAACACAGGGGGCTTTCTGGCAGCCCCAGCATTTT
TRBJ2-5	TRBD1	NA	TRBV6-5	CASSYVDRAQTQYF	TGTGCCAGCAGTTACGTTGACAGGGCTCAGACCCAGTACTTC
TRBJ2-1	TRBD2	NA	TRBV18	CASSPRTSGRGNEQFF	TGTGCCAGCTCACCACGGACTAGCGGGAGGGGCAATGAGCAGTTCTTC
TRBJ1-1	NA	NA	TRBV9	CASSVARNTEAFF	TGTGCCAGCAGCGTAGCCAGGAACACTGAAGCTTTCTTT
TRBJ2-1	NA	NA	TRBV11-2	CASSLDLWAEQFF	TGTGCCAGCAGCTTAGATTTGTGGGCTGAGCAGTTCTTC
TRBJ2-1	NA	NA	TRBV5-1	CASSVQVDDPEQFF	TGCGCCAGCAGCGTACAGGTGGACGACCCGGAGCAATTCTTC